What follows are 8 T cell receptor beta chains derived from one specimen sequenced in a study of T cell responses to AZD1222 COVID-19 vaccine. The protocol was immunoSEQ multiplex PCR, while the TCRdb copy is restricted to in-frame clones and leaves out a portion. The sample shows about 180,000 clones, around 90% of them seen only once. This specimen was peripheral blood, taken on day 0 of AZD1222 vaccination. The source is an adult in good health.

This clone was found a few times. The V gene is TRBV5-6, the J gene TRBJ1-2; 7 bases are a match to TRBD1. Germline values: CDR1 SGHDT, CDR2 YYEEEE. The CDR3 covers 15 residues. Losses at the gene ends were 2 bases for V and 0 bases for J; bases not matched to a gene: 4. In DNA form, the CDR3 reads TGTGCCAGCAGCTTTCAGGGGGTAGCTAACTATGGCTACACCTTC. Its protein product is CASSFQGVANYGYTF.

The chain recombines TRBV6-5 with TRBJ1-1; 7 bases fit TRBD1. The CDR3 has 13 residues. In germline, CDR1 is MNHEY, CDR2 SVGAGI. J gave up 4 bases and V 6 bases, and 5 bases lay outside the gene matches. Here the CDR3 reads CASRPRGSTEAFF. DNA for the CDR3: TGTGCCAGCAGGCCCAGGGGGTCCACTGAAGCTTTCTTT.

This chain links TRBV7-8 with TRBJ2-5, with D unresolved. This CDR3 region has 11 residues. Trimming stripped 3 bases from V and 4 bases from J, with 3 bases between. Germline V gene data show CDR1 as SGHVS and CDR2 as FQNEAQ. CDR3 sequence reads: CASSFSETQYF. Here the CDR3 DNA reads TGTGCCAGCAGCTTTTCAGAGACCCAGTACTTC. The whole variable domain, remainder taken from reference TRBV7-8 and TRBJ2-5, is GAGVSQSPRYKVAKRGQDVALRCDPISGHVSLFWYQQALGQGPEFLTYFQNEAQLDKSGLPSDRFFAERPEGSVSTLKIQRTQQEDSAVYLCASSFSETQYFGPGTRLLVL.

This chain connects TRBV7-2 to TRBJ1-1; D is undetermined. V was shortened by 1 base and J by 2 bases, with 8 bases between the two germline ends. CDR3 length equals 14 residues. In germline, CDR1 is SGHTA, CDR2 FQGNSA. The CDR3 nucleotides read TGTGCCAGCAGCTTAGTTCAAGGTAACACTGAAGCTTTCTTT. Translated, it gives CASSLVQGNTEAFF.

The V gene is TRBV28, the J gene TRBJ2-1; 10 bases match TRBD2. This CDR3 is 14 amino acids long. Germline V gene data show CDR1 as MDHEN and CDR2 as SYDVKM. The junction had 10 bases not matched to a gene; V was cut back by 9 bases and J by 8 bases. The CDR3 protein is CARKREGLSDEQFF. DNA for the CDR3: TGTGCCAGAAAGCGGGAGGGCCTGTCCGATGAGCAGTTCTTC. Full variable domain (outside the CDR3, taken from reference TRBV28 and TRBJ2-1): DVKVTQSSRYLVKRTGEKVFLECVQDMDHENMFWYRQDPGLGLRLIYFSYDVKMKEKGDIPEGYSVSREKKERFSLILESASTNQTSMYLCARKREGLSDEQFFGPGTRLTVL.

This chain links TRBV19 with TRBJ1-1, with 8 bases matching TRBD1. V was clipped by 8 bases and J by 1 base; unmatched bases: 3. This CDR3 contains 13 residues. The germline CDR1 and CDR2 sequences are LNHDA and SQIVND (reference sequence). The CDR3: CASRGQGNTEAFF. CDR3 DNA: TGTGCCAGTCGCGGACAGGGGAACACTGAAGCTTTCTTT.

This rearrangement joins TRBV6-5 to TRBJ1-1; D not resolved. CDR3 length: 12 amino acids. V lost 4 bases and J lost 6, with 9 bases in between. CDR1 and CDR2 from the germline V gene are MNHEY and SVGAGI. The DNA of the CDR3 is TGTGCCAGCAGTTCTCTTAAAGCTGAAGCTTTCTTT. This codes for CASSSLKAEAFF.

This sequence joins TRBV7-2 and TRBJ2-5; D unclear. V shed 6 bases and J shed 5 bases, with 7 bases lying between them. The CDR3 length is 11 residues. Germline values: CDR1 SGHTA, CDR2 FQGNSA. CDR3 in amino acids: CASRAGETQYF. In DNA form, the CDR3 reads TGTGCCAGCAGGGCCGGGGAGACCCAGTACTTC.